Listed below are T cell receptor beta chains from one sample, sequenced in a study of T cells after yellow fever vaccination. Each CDR3 protein gets one entry after TCRdb re-called the 5' RACE reads with MiXCR. Of some 600,000 distinct CDR3 sequences in the sample, about a sixth were seen once. Sequencing was performed on PBMCs, taken 4 to 5 days after the first yellow fever vaccination. The receptors stem from a man aged 18-30 years who received the YFV17D yellow fever vaccine. CDR3s include the opening cysteine and the closing phenylalanine or tryptophan. The order of the fields is V gene, CDR3 length, clone size, J gene, D gene, CDR3 DNA, CDR3 protein. The D gene is left open where the match is weak. A clone size is listed for some rows: how often the clone was seen (once, few, many), or a class if it is expanded.

V gene: TRBV5-1
CDR3 length: 17
clone size: -
J gene: TRBJ2-3
D gene: -
CDR3 DNA: TGCGCCAGCAGCTCCAACCCGGCGGGGGCCGGTGCAGATACGCAGTATTTT
CDR3 protein: CASSSNPAGAGADTQYF

V gene: TRBV25-1
CDR3 length: 20
clone size: few
J gene: TRBJ2-3
D gene: -
CDR3 DNA: TGTGCCAGCAGTGTCCCCTGGTATGGGGGCGGGGGTTTCGTTGGGGATACGCAGTATTTT
CDR3 protein: CASSVPWYGGGGFVGDTQYF

V gene: TRBV28
CDR3 length: 14
clone size: many
J gene: TRBJ1-2
D gene: -
CDR3 DNA: TGTGCCAGTGAGCCCCAGGCCATTCCCTATGGCTACACCTTC
CDR3 protein: CASEPQAIPYGYTF

V gene: TRBV7-2
CDR3 length: 14
clone size: few
J gene: TRBJ1-2
D gene: -
CDR3 DNA: TGTGCCAGCACCTCACACATGGCAGTCTATGGCTACACCTTC
CDR3 protein: CASTSHMAVYGYTF

V gene: TRBV11-2
CDR3 length: 16
clone size: -
J gene: TRBJ1-1
D gene: -
CDR3 DNA: TGTGCCAGCAGCTTATTATTACCGGGGGGAGGCACTGAAGCTTTCTTT
CDR3 protein: CASSLLLPGGGTEAFF

V gene: TRBV3-1
CDR3 length: 14
clone size: -
J gene: TRBJ1-6
D gene: -
CDR3 DNA: TGTGCCAGCAGCCAATCCAGAGGGGATTCACCCCTCCACTTT
CDR3 protein: CASSQSRGDSPLHF

V gene: TRBV11-2
CDR3 length: 17
clone size: few
J gene: TRBJ2-5
D gene: TRBD1
CDR3 DNA: TGTGCCAGCAGCTTACGTCCACAGGGGCGTGGGTCCGAGACCCAGTACTTC
CDR3 protein: CASSLRPQGRGSETQYF

V gene: TRBV5-4
CDR3 length: 15
clone size: -
J gene: TRBJ1-4
D gene: TRBD1
CDR3 DNA: TGTGCCAGCAGCTTATCTGCAGGGGGCGGTGAAAAACTGTTTTTT
CDR3 protein: CASSLSAGGGEKLFF

V gene: TRBV18
CDR3 length: 14
clone size: few
J gene: TRBJ2-5
D gene: -
CDR3 DNA: TGTGCCAGCTCAGGCGCAGGGGCCCGAGAGACCCAGTACTTC
CDR3 protein: CASSGAGARETQYF

V gene: TRBV6-1
CDR3 length: 14
clone size: -
J gene: TRBJ1-4
D gene: -
CDR3 DNA: TGTGCCAGCAGTCTCAGGGGAACTAATGAAAAACTGTTTTTT
CDR3 protein: CASSLRGTNEKLFF

V gene: TRBV7-2
CDR3 length: 15
clone size: few
J gene: TRBJ1-1
D gene: -
CDR3 DNA: TGTGCCAGCAGCCGCCCAGGGACCGCGAACACTGAAGCTTTCTTT
CDR3 protein: CASSRPGTANTEAFF

V gene: TRBV7-2
CDR3 length: 17
clone size: -
J gene: TRBJ2-1
D gene: -
CDR3 DNA: TGTGCCAGCAGCCCAGACGACGGGCGAATGAGGGTAAATGAGCAGTTCTTC
CDR3 protein: CASSPDDGRMRVNEQFF

V gene: TRBV6-1
CDR3 length: 15
clone size: -
J gene: TRBJ2-5
D gene: -
CDR3 DNA: TGTGCCAGCAGGAGTTTGGGGGGGCCCCAAAAGACCCAGTACTTC
CDR3 protein: CASRSLGGPQKTQYF

V gene: TRBV6-5
CDR3 length: 15
clone size: few
J gene: TRBJ1-1
D gene: -
CDR3 DNA: TGTGCCAGCAGTTACGAAGGCAGGGGAAACACTGAAGCTTTCTTT
CDR3 protein: CASSYEGRGNTEAFF

V gene: TRBV5-1
CDR3 length: 14
clone size: many
J gene: TRBJ1-1
D gene: -
CDR3 DNA: TGCGCCAGCAGCCCCAGTTGGGCGGCTGATGAAGCTTTCTTT
CDR3 protein: CASSPSWAADEAFF

V gene: TRBV6-2/TRBV6-3
CDR3 length: 12
clone size: -
J gene: TRBJ2-7
D gene: -
CDR3 DNA: TGTGCCAGCAGAGGGACACACTACGAGCAGTACTTC
CDR3 protein: CASRGTHYEQYF

V gene: TRBV27
CDR3 length: 16
clone size: -
J gene: TRBJ2-1
D gene: -
CDR3 DNA: TGTGCCAGCAGTTACCCCAGGGGCTTCGGGTACAATGAGCAGTTCTTC
CDR3 protein: CASSYPRGFGYNEQFF

V gene: TRBV5-1
CDR3 length: 20
clone size: many
J gene: TRBJ2-4
D gene: TRBD2
CDR3 DNA: TGCGCCAGCAGCTGGAAGAATCCGGGACTAGCGGGGGCCCGAGGAAACATTCAGTACTTC
CDR3 protein: CASSWKNPGLAGARGNIQYF

V gene: TRBV5-1
CDR3 length: 18
clone size: few
J gene: TRBJ2-2
D gene: TRBD2
CDR3 DNA: TGCGCCAGCAGCGCACCCTCGGCGGGGGGTACGAACACCGGGGAGCTGTTTTTT
CDR3 protein: CASSAPSAGGTNTGELFF

V gene: TRBV7-9
CDR3 length: 11
clone size: -
J gene: TRBJ1-1
D gene: -
CDR3 DNA: TGTGCCAGCAGCCCAGGGAGGTTGGCTTTCTTT
CDR3 protein: CASSPGRLAFF

V gene: TRBV12-3/TRBV12-4
CDR3 length: 16
clone size: -
J gene: TRBJ2-7
D gene: -
CDR3 DNA: TGTGCCAGCAGACCCACCTCCGGGACACACTCCTACGAGCAGTACTTC
CDR3 protein: CASRPTSGTHSYEQYF

V gene: TRBV4-2
CDR3 length: 16
clone size: few
J gene: TRBJ2-1
D gene: TRBD1
CDR3 DNA: TGTGCCAGCAGCCAGAATCGCGGGACAGGCAGTCAGGAGCAGTTCTTC
CDR3 protein: CASSQNRGTGSQEQFF

V gene: TRBV20-1
CDR3 length: 15
clone size: few
J gene: TRBJ2-3
D gene: -
CDR3 DNA: TGCAGTGCTAGAGGTTCCAGGGCGAGCACAGATACGCAGTATTTT
CDR3 protein: CSARGSRASTDTQYF

V gene: TRBV6-5
CDR3 length: 18
clone size: -
J gene: TRBJ1-3
D gene: -
CDR3 DNA: TGTGCCAGCAGTTACTCGGGAGAACTTCGGGTCTCTGGAAACACCATATATTTT
CDR3 protein: CASSYSGELRVSGNTIYF

V gene: TRBV7-9
CDR3 length: 15
clone size: -
J gene: TRBJ1-5
D gene: TRBD1
CDR3 DNA: TGTGCCAGCAGCCCACCACAGGGGGCGCATCAGCCCCAGCATTTT
CDR3 protein: CASSPPQGAHQPQHF

V gene: TRBV5-1
CDR3 length: 15
clone size: -
J gene: TRBJ1-1
D gene: -
CDR3 DNA: TGCGCCAGCAGCCTGTGGCGGACAGAGAACACTGAAGCTTTCTTT
CDR3 protein: CASSLWRTENTEAFF

V gene: TRBV20-1
CDR3 length: 15
clone size: few
J gene: TRBJ2-7
D gene: -
CDR3 DNA: TGCAGTGCTAGAGATATCCCTAGCGACGGCTACGAGCAGTACTTC
CDR3 protein: CSARDIPSDGYEQYF